The 9 T cell receptor beta chains presented below share a single source sample, sequenced in a study of blood T cell repertoires in COVID-19. Sequenced by immunoSEQ multiplex PCR; TCRdb stores in-frame clones only, minus some. The sample shows fewer than 400,000 clones, roughly 89% of them seen only once. Sequences were obtained from PBMCs or T cells enriched from blood (not recorded which). The source is a woman aged 45-59 years who had recovered from COVID-19.

This rearrangement joins TRBV5-6 to TRBJ1-3, with no clear D. The length of the CDR3 is 12 residues. Germline V gives CDR1 SGHDT, CDR2 YYEEEE. Trimming took off 4 bases at V and 8 bases at J, with 10 bases between the two ends. The CDR3 bases are TGTGCCAGCAGCCCCCTGGGAGACACCATATATTTT. Translating it yields CASSPLGDTIYF.

The chain recombines TRBV9 with TRBJ1-4; TRBD1 might be the D (5 bases). The CDR3 covers 15 residues. Germline V CDR1 and CDR2: SGDLS, YYNGEE. Trimming removed 3 bases at V and 0 bases at J, with 9 bases between. CDR3 residues: CASSGRGATNEKLFF. CDR3 DNA: TGTGCCAGCAGCGGGCGGGGGGCAACTAATGAAAAACTGTTTTTT.

The gene calls are TRBV5-8 and TRBJ2-3; 7 bases fit TRBD2. V dropped 4 bases and J dropped 7; count of bases not matched to a gene: 12. This CDR3 spans 15 amino acids. Germline CDR1 and CDR2: SGHTS and YDEGEE. The CDR3 spells CASSRKGLVLNTQYF. The DNA for the CDR3 is TGTGCCAGCAGCCGAAAAGGACTAGTTTTAAATACGCAGTATTTT.

This sequence joins TRBV6-5 and TRBJ2-1; D possibly corresponds to TRBD2 (7 bases). CDR1 and CDR2 from the germline V gene are MNHEY and SVGAGI. This CDR3 has 15 amino acids. The V gene lost 7 bases and the J gene lost 4 bases, with 17 bases spanning the gap. In DNA, the CDR3 is TGTGCCAGCACCCCGGGCAGGGGAGGGTACAATGAGCAGTTCTTC. Encoded protein: CASTPGRGGYNEQFF.

The chain recombines TRBV11-3 with TRBJ2-2, with D possibly being TRBD2 (6 bases). Germline V gene data show CDR1 as SGHNT and CDR2 as YENEEA. The CDR3 runs to 15 residues. V was shortened by 3 bases and J by 0 bases, with 8 bases between the two germline ends. CDR3 DNA: TGTGCCAGCAGCTTGGCGGGGCCGAACACCGGGGAGCTGTTTTTT. This sequence encodes CASSLAGPNTGELFF.

A single count supports this clone. The chain links TRBV6-4 to TRBJ2-1; TRBD1 agrees at 9 bases. From germline, CDR1 is MRHNA and CDR2 SNTAGT. The CDR3 runs to 15 residues. V trimming: 4 bases; J trimming: 9 bases; junction bases outside the gene matches: 10. The CDR3, as DNA: TGTGCCAGCAGTGGCAAACAGGGGGCGCTTACTGAGCAGTTCTTC. It codes for CASSGKQGALTEQFF.

This chain connects TRBV5-6 to TRBJ1-1; D gene unclear. Germline V gene data show CDR1 as SGHDT and CDR2 as YYEEEE. Trimming pared 0 bases from V and 4 bases from J, leaving 10 bases between. The length of the CDR3 is 14 residues. The CDR3 region has the DNA TGTGCCAGCAGCTTGGTGGGAGAGGGCACTGAAGCTTTCTTT. Its protein product is CASSLVGEGTEAFF. The whole variable domain, filled in from reference TRBV5-6 and TRBJ1-1, reads DAGVTQSPTHLIKTRGQQVTLRCSPKSGHDTVSWYQQALGQGPQFIFQYYEEEERQRGNFPDRFSGHQFPNYSSELNVNALLLGDSALYLCASSLVGEGTEAFFGQGTRLTVV.

The V call is TRBV30, the J call TRBJ1-2; D remains ambiguous. Germline CDR1 and CDR2: GTSNPN and SVGIG (reference sequence). The CDR3 is 14 residues long. The V end was cut by 1 base, the J end by 4 bases, with 13 bases between. As DNA, the CDR3 is TGTGCCTGGAGTGAATTAGGGAGAGGCTATGGCTACACCTTC. It translates to CAWSELGRGYGYTF.

CDR3 sequence reads: CASHLLPFPILAKNIQYF. The CDR3 DNA sequence: TGCGCCAGCCATCTATTACCCTTCCCAATACTAGCCAAAAACATTCAGTACTTC. V and J are TRBV5-1 and TRBJ2-4; the D is unclear. Trimming took 7 bases from V and 0 from J, leaving 23 bases between them. Germline V gives CDR1 SGHRS, CDR2 YFSETQ. This CDR3 contains 18 residues.